The source of this TCR beta chain is a study of CD8 T cells in Susac syndrome. As regards this clonotype: No antigen is known for it.

Per germline, CDR1 SEHNR and CDR2 FQNEAQ (reference sequence). The germline V and J ends were trimmed by 2 bases and 4 bases, with 6 bases remaining between them. This CDR3 has 13 amino acids. Reverse transcription used about 0.45 to 1 ug RNA and random hexamers. A multiplex approach, immunoSEQ multiplex PCR, amplified TCR beta CDR3 across 54 Vbeta and 13 Jbeta. In TCRdb, the immunoSEQ multiplex PCR reads were re-called with MiXCR into one record per CDR3 protein. The top ten hold over 0.065% of the sample, which has approximately 120,000 distinct CDR3 sequences, approximately 96% seen once. Healthy donors served as the controls. They were matched for age and sex. In contrast to the negatively isolated CD8+ and CD4+ T cells, TEMRA cells were FACS-enriched. Notes on the study in general: The study admitted that it had a relatively small number of individuals in its TCR sequencing and HLA analysis.

The chain joins TRBV7-9 to TRBJ1-3, with no clear D. The sample was CD4+ T cells from PBMCs. The TCR was taken from a human donor in good health. CDR3 residues: CASSLTEGNTIYF. The CDR3, as DNA: TGTGCCAGCAGCTTAACAGAAGGAAACACCATATATTTT.